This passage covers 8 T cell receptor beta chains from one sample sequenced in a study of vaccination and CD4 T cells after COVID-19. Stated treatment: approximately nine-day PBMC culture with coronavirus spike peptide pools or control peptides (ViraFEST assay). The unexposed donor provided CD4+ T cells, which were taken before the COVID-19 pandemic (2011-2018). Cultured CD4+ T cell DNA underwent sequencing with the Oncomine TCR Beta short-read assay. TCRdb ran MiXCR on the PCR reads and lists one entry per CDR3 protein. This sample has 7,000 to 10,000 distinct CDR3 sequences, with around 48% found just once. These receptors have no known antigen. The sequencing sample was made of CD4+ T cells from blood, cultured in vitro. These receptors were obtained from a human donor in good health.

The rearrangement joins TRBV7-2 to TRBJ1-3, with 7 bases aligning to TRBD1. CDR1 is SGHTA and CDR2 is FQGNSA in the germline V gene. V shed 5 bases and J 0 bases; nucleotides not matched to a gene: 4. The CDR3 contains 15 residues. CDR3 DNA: TGTGCCAGCAGCCCGACAGGGAACTCTGGAAACACCATATATTTT. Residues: CASSPTGNSGNTIYF.

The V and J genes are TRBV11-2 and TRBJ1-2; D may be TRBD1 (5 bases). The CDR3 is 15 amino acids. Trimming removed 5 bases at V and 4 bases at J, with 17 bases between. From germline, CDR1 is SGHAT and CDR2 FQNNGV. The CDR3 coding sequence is TGTGCCAGCAGCCCGATGCTCGAGACAGCCTATGGCTACACCTTC. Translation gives CASSPMLETAYGYTF.

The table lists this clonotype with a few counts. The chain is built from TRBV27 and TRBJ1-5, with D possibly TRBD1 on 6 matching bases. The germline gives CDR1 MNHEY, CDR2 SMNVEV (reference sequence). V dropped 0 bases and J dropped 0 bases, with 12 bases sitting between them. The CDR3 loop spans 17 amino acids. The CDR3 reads CASSLSLQGHSNQPQHF. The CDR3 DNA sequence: TGTGCCAGCAGTTTATCCCTACAGGGCCATAGCAATCAGCCCCAGCATTTT.

Here the CDR3 reads CASSLQRIYNSPLHF. In DNA form, the CDR3 reads TGTGCCAGCAGCTTACAGAGGATCTATAATTCACCCCTCCACTTT. The chain couples TRBV5-6 to TRBJ1-6, with D uncertain. The V end lost 2 bases, the J end lost 3 bases, and 9 bases lay between the germline ends. CDR3 length equals 15 residues. CDR1 and CDR2 from the germline V gene are SGHDT and YYEEEE.

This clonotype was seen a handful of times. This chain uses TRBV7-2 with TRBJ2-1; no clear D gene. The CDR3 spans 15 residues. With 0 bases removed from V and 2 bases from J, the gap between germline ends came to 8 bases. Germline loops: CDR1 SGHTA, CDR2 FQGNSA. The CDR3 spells CASSLAALTYNEQFF. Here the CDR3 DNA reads TGTGCCAGCAGCTTAGCGGCATTAACCTACAATGAGCAGTTCTTC.

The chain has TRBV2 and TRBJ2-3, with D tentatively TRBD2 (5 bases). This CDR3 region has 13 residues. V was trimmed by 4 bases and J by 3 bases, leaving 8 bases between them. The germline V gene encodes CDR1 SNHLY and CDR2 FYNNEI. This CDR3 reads CASSGVATDTQYF. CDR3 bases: TGTGCCAGCAGTGGGGTAGCGACAGATACGCAGTATTTT.

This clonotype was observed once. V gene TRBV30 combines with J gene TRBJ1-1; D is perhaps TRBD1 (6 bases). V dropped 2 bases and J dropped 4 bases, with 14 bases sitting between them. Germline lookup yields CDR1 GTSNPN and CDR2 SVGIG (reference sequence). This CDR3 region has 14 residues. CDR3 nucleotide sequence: TGTGCCTGGAGTATAACCTTAGGGGGCACTGAAGCTTTCTTT. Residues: CAWSITLGGTEAFF.

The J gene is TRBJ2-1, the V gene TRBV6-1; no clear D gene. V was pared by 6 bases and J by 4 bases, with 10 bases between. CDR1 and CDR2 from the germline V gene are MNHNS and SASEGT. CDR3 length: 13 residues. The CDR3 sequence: CASSTLGYNEQFF. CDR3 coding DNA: TGTGCCAGCAGCACACTCGGTTACAATGAGCAGTTCTTC.